The clone carrying this T cell receptor (beta chain) was counted many times. No antigen is known for it. The read gets to within 3 residues of the CDR3 end, and the germline J gene fills in the rest. The data derive from a study of T cell clonality in common variable immunodeficiency. The CDR3 sequence is 15 residues long. V dropped 3 bases and J dropped 1 base, with 9 bases sitting between them. The V gene's germline CDR1 is KGHSH and CDR2 LQKENI. General study points: Shared TCRbeta clones were fewer between CVID subjects than controls. CVID subjects had higher TCRbeta clonality than healthy controls, most marked in about a third. Reportedly, TCR beta sequences from common variable immunodeficiency showed fewer deletions and N-nucleotide insertions.

Clones were sequenced by immunoSEQ multiplex PCR, and TCRdb holds only the in-frame ones, with some missing. The sample includes roughly 70,000 clones, none of them occurring once. Sequencing was carried out using peripheral blood mononuclear cells. This chain connects TRBV18 to TRBJ2-2, with a tentative D call TRBD2 (5 bases). This clonotype originated in a person aged 18 to 70 in good health. CDR3 amino acids: CASSPTGKNTGELFF. The sequenced CDR3 bases are TGTGCCAGCTCACCCACGGGGAAGAACACCGGGGAG. The full variable domain, its missing parts supplied by reference TRBV18 and TRBJ2-2, is NAGVMQNPRHLVRRRGQEARLRCSPMKGHSHVYWYRQLPEEGLKFMVYLQKENIIDESGMPKERFSAEFPKEGPSILRIQQVVRGDSAAYFCASSPTGKNTGELFFGEGSRLTVL.